This T cell receptor beta chain was sequenced for a study of blood T cell repertoires in COVID-19. Overall study: Collection of acute and convalescent COVID-19 samples took place in the United States, Italy and Spain. The cDNA or gDNA used as material had been derived from T cells, B-cell-depleted T cells, or PBMCs.

This CDR3 spans 12 amino acids. Trimming removed 6 bases from V and 5 bases from J, with 10 bases in between. Germline V CDR1 and CDR2: MGHDK, SYGVNS. In the authors' workflow: Amplification of reference gene primers was used by the study to estimate nucleated cell counts. Produced via immunoSEQ multiplex PCR; TCRdb's table is partial and in-frame only. Clone size and the V and J calls come from that table; the DNA yielded D and trimming. Found here are fewer than 450,000 clones, about 90% of them singletons; the top ten hold under 1.3%. The sequencing input was PBMCs or T cells enriched from blood (not recorded which). The chain carries TRBV25-1 and TRBJ2-5, with D unclear. The TCR sequence derives from a woman aged 25-40 years who had recovered from COVID-19. The CDR3 protein is CASSSRWETQYF. The CDR3 DNA reads TGTGCCAGCAGCTCCAGATGGGAGACCCAGTACTTC.